This TCR beta chain was captured in a study of shared clonotypes between healthy human individuals. Regarding the study as a whole: Relative to their counterparts shared across all four donors, non-shared clonotypes exhibited diminished generation probabilities. It was observed that 5% to 6.5% of naive CD4 clonotypes were shared across a few donors.

The V and J ends lost 8 bases and 4 bases, in that order; junction bases with no gene match: 5. The CDR3 has 14 amino acids. CDR1 is MNHNS and CDR2 is SASEGT in the germline V gene. In regard to this clone: Its antigen is undetermined.

Generated by immunoSEQ multiplex PCR, the TCRdb table keeps only in-frame clones and is missing some. The sample lists about 1 million clones; approximately 80% were seen once. The TCR was taken from a man between 18 and 29 years old in good health. Some clones in this sample may be carry-over from other donors' samples. Sequenced sample: memory CD4+ T cells from PBMCs. The sample's subset: CD45RA-negative fraction. The genes are TRBV6-1 and TRBJ2-3, with 11 bases identical to TRBD1. The CDR3 DNA reads as TGTGCCAGCGGACAGGGGGCCGAGGCAGATACGCAGTATTTT. It is translated as CASGQGAEADTQYF.